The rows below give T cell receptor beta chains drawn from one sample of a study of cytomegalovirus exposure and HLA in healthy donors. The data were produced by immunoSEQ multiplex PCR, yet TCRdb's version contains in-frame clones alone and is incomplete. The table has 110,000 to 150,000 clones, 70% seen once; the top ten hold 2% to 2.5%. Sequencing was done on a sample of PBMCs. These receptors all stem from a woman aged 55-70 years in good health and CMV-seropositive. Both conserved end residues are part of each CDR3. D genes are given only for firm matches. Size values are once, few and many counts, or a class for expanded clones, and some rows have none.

TGTGCCAGCAGAAAAGAATCCGGGACAGGGGATGGCTACACCTTC	CASRKESGTGDGYTF	TRBV6-5	.	TRBJ1-2	15	TRBD1
TGCGCCAGCAGCTCTCTAGCGGGAGGGGAGACCCAGTACTTC	CASSSLAGGETQYF	TRBV5-1	once	TRBJ2-5	14	TRBD2
TGTGCCATCACAGACCAGGGAATGGGTGGCTACACCTTC	CAITDQGMGGYTF	TRBV10-3	few	TRBJ1-2	13	.
TGTGCCAGCAGTTCGCAGGGCAACTATGGCTACACCTTC	CASSSQGNYGYTF	TRBV28	.	TRBJ1-2	13	.
TGTGCCAGCAGCGTAGGCGCTCAGAACACTGAAGCTTTCTTT	CASSVGAQNTEAFF	TRBV9	.	TRBJ1-1	14	.
TGTGCCAGCAACGGGGGTGGCACAGATACGCAGTATTTT	CASNGGGTDTQYF	TRBV28	.	TRBJ2-3	13	.
TGTGCCAGCAGTTCGCCGGGGAGCGGGACACAAGAGACCCAGTACTTC	CASSSPGSGTQETQYF	TRBV28	.	TRBJ2-5	16	.
TGTGCCTGGGGGACAGAAGGCACTGAAGCTTTCTTT	CAWGTEGTEAFF	TRBV30	.	TRBJ1-1	12	TRBD1
TGTGCCAGCAGCTCCTACACAGATACGCAGTATTTT	CASSSYTDTQYF	TRBV7-2	.	TRBJ2-3	12	.
TGTGCCAGCACCCACAGGGACCCAGTGAATCAGCCCCAGCATTTT	CASTHRDPVNQPQHF	TRBV2	.	TRBJ1-5	15	.
TGCAGCGTTACTGGCTCTGGAAACACCATATATTTT	CSVTGSGNTIYF	TRBV29-1	few	TRBJ1-3	12	.
TGTGCCAGCTCACCCCCGCGGGCGGGAACAGATACGCAGTATTTT	CASSPPRAGTDTQYF	TRBV18	.	TRBJ2-3	15	.
TGTGCCAGTAGTGTCTATTCCGGGACTAGCGGGAACTATGAGCAGTTCTTC	CASSVYSGTSGNYEQFF	TRBV19	.	TRBJ2-1	17	TRBD2
TGTGCCAGCAGCGTAGCAGAGAGGGCCGGGGAGCTGTTTTTT	CASSVAERAGELFF	TRBV9	.	TRBJ2-2	14	.
TGTGCCAGCAGTTTACAATCAGGGGCCTACGAGCAGTACTTC	CASSLQSGAYEQYF	TRBV27	.	TRBJ2-7	14	.
TGTGCCAGTAGTAATCGCAGGGTGGCCGGGGCCAACGTCCTGACTTTC	CASSNRRVAGANVLTF	TRBV19	.	TRBJ2-6	16	.
TGTGCCAGCAGTTCAGCGGGAGGGGTCTCCTACGAGCAGTACTTC	CASSSAGGVSYEQYF	TRBV28	.	TRBJ2-7	15	TRBD2
TGCGCCAGCAGCCCCCAGGGGGAGAACACTGAAGCTTTCTTT	CASSPQGENTEAFF	TRBV5-1	.	TRBJ1-1	14	TRBD1
TGTGCCAGTAGTATAGATGCCCCCGGGATTGGTGGCTACACCTTC	CASSIDAPGIGGYTF	TRBV19	.	TRBJ1-2	15	.
TGTGCCAGCGGGGACAGCCTTAATGAAAAACTGTTTTTT	CASGDSLNEKLFF	TRBV2	.	TRBJ1-4	13	TRBD1
TGCGCCAGCAGCAAGGGAGATTACAATGAGCAGTTCTTC	CASSKGDYNEQFF	TRBV5-1	few	TRBJ2-1	13	.
TGTGCCGTCAAAGGGGTGGGAGGGGGCTACACCTTC	CAVKGVGGGYTF	TRBV6-5	.	TRBJ1-2	12	.
TGTGCCAGCTCACCCGAATTGCGGGAGGTCCCCTACAATGAGCAGTTCTTC	CASSPELREVPYNEQFF	TRBV18	.	TRBJ2-1	17	TRBD2
TGTGCCAGCAGTACAGGGGGGGCCTACGAGCAGTACTTC	CASSTGGAYEQYF	TRBV28	.	TRBJ2-7	13	.
TGTGCCAGCAGCTTGGAGAGCGGGAGGTCCTACGAGCAGTACTTC	CASSLESGRSYEQYF	TRBV5-4	.	TRBJ2-7	15	TRBD2
TGTGCCAGCAGAGAACAGGGATATGGCTACACCTTC	CASREQGYGYTF	TRBV2	.	TRBJ1-2	12	.
TGCGCCAGCAGCTCCCGGCAGGCCGGCGAGCAGTACTTC	CASSSRQAGEQYF	TRBV5-1	few	TRBJ2-7	13	.
TGCGCCAGCAGCTCCACAGTTTCCCGGGGCTACACCTTC	CASSSTVSRGYTF	TRBV5-1	.	TRBJ1-2	13	.
TGCGCCAGCAGCTATACCGGGACAGGGCGGGAAAAACTGTTTTTT	CASSYTGTGREKLFF	TRBV5-1	few	TRBJ1-4	15	TRBD1
TGTGCCAGCAGCTTGTGGGGGCCTAATGAAAAACTGTTTTTT	CASSLWGPNEKLFF	TRBV7-2	.	TRBJ1-4	14	.
TGTGCCAGCAGCCAAGGGCTAGCGGTGTACAATGAGCAGTTCTTC	CASSQGLAVYNEQFF	TRBV4-2	.	TRBJ2-1	15	TRBD2
TGTGCCACCAGCAGGGGTGCAAGCGCAGATACGCAGTATTTT	CATSRGASADTQYF	TRBV15	.	TRBJ2-3	14	.
TGTGCCAGCAGTCTCCAAGCCGGGACTACAGCCTACAATGAGCAGTTCTTC	CASSLQAGTTAYNEQFF	TRBV28	.	TRBJ2-1	17	TRBD2
TGTGCCAGTAGTACGGCCGGGACAGGGTTTAACTATGGCTACACCTTC	CASSTAGTGFNYGYTF	TRBV19	.	TRBJ1-2	16	TRBD1
TGTGCCTGGTCTACCTTACGGACTACACAAGAGACCCAGTACTTC	CAWSTLRTTQETQYF	TRBV30	.	TRBJ2-5	15	.
TGTGCCAGCAGTCGCCGGACGGTTGGGAGTTCTGAAGCTTTCTTT	CASSRRTVGSSEAFF	TRBV28	.	TRBJ1-1	15	.
TGTGCCAGCTCACCACCGGGACAGGTCTCTGGGGCCAACGTCCTGACTTTC	CASSPPGQVSGANVLTF	TRBV18	.	TRBJ2-6	17	TRBD1
TGTGCCAGCAACCTAGCGGGAACCCCCTCCTACGAGCAGTACTTC	CASNLAGTPSYEQYF	TRBV28	.	TRBJ2-7	15	TRBD2
TGTGCCAGCAGCTCTTTAGGTAGCGGGGGTGGCACTGAAGCTTTCTTT	CASSSLGSGGGTEAFF	TRBV7-9	.	TRBJ1-1	16	.